The present TCR beta chain was sequenced within a study of T-cell memory formation after mild COVID-19. The V gene lost 4 bases and the J gene lost 4 bases, with 16 bases spanning the gap. CDR1 and CDR2 (germline): SGHTA, FQGNSA. The length of the CDR3 is 15 residues. TCRdb re-called the 5' RACE reads through MiXCR, storing one row per CDR3 protein. The table lists approximately 60,000 distinct CDR3 sequences, over 7.5% of them singletons. This clonotype has only a few counts. Its target is unknown. Regarding the study as a whole: CD4+ bias marked clones expanding day 15 to 37, unlike balanced contracting clones.

Source material: PBMCs or a T cell subset sorted from them (not recorded which). The J gene is TRBJ1-2, the V gene TRBV7-2; maybe TRBD1 (5 bases). This receptor was identified in a man aged 18 to 30 who had mild COVID-19 (a few samples of this study predate the infection). Cell type and time point are not known. Here the CDR3 DNA reads TGTGCCAGCAGCTCCAGGGCCAACAGGAGCTATGGCTACACCTTC. Protein product: CASSSRANRSYGYTF. Full variable domain (remainder filled in from reference TRBV7-2 and TRBJ1-2): GAGVSQSPSNKVTEKGKDVELRCDPISGHTALYWYRQSLGQGLEFLIYFQGNSAPDKSGLPSDRFSAERTGGSVSTLTIQRTQQEDSAVYLCASSSRANRSYGYTFGSGTRLTVV.